This is a list of T cell receptor beta chains from one sample in a study of T cells after somatic rescue of genetic block. Profiling relied on immunoSEQ multiplex PCR, and the TCRdb table lists in-frame clones only, not all of them. The sample contains 110,000 or so clones, 75% to 95% of which appear only once. Input material: peripheral blood mononuclear cells (PBMCs). The receptor source for this set is a young woman. The conserved cysteine and the conserved F or W are not part of the CDR3 here. D genes are given only for firm matches. Rows may omit the clone size; those that give it use once, few, many or a size class.

V gene	clone size	D gene	CDR3 protein
TRBV10-3	NA	TRBD1	AISEGQDYGYT
TRBV5-4	NA	TRBD2	ASSPTSGGAEVDTQY
TRBV7-2	NA	NA	ASSPGLDITAEQF
TRBV7-2	once	NA	ASNPGVIGELF
TRBV7-8	NA	NA	ASSLDPVNTEAF
TRBV6-5	NA	TRBD1	ASRPGGVYNYGYT
TRBV19	NA	TRBD1	ASSAGTAGYT
TRBV5-4	NA	NA	ASSFPGYNEQF
TRBV5-5	NA	NA	ASSGGRGSPIGDTEAF
TRBV13	NA	NA	ASSLRVVVGNTIY
TRBV19	NA	NA	ASKESQVKNTEAF
TRBV7-3	NA	TRBD1	ASSLNRGNNSPLH
TRBV14	NA	NA	ASSPGINTEAF
TRBV19	NA	TRBD1	ASAPLQGDRADTQY
TRBV30	NA	NA	AWSGADEQY
TRBV27	NA	NA	ASSLSSYRLTNYGYT
TRBV4-2	NA	TRBD1	ASSQEDRANTEAF
TRBV5-6	NA	TRBD1	ASRRDRVNTGELF
TRBV5-3	NA	TRBD1	ARSTHGQGESYNEQF
TRBV10-1	few	NA	ASSRDRGRKWSNQPQH
TRBV7-8	NA	TRBD2	ASSFQRGGRNEQF
TRBV6-5	NA	TRBD1	ASRGTGAGNYGYT
TRBV5-1	NA	TRBD2	ASSSGTSGGEQY
TRBV29-1	NA	TRBD1	SVETGGDEQY
TRBV5-1	few	NA	ASSPSAGAREAF
TRBV19	NA	TRBD1	ASSSGTGSRFYEQY
TRBV6-6	few	NA	ASSTRTPPNYGYT
TRBV6-1	NA	NA	ASSGGRNNQPQH
TRBV10-3	once	NA	AISDFTQGYGYT
TRBV28	NA	NA	ASRAPRRGGEKLF
TRBV4-3	NA	TRBD1	ASSQDRDRERKQAF
TRBV19	once	TRBD1	ASSETGSLSYGYT
TRBV10-3	once	TRBD1	AISESLGGPNTEAF
TRBV11-2	NA	TRBD1	ASSQTGSNYGYT
TRBV12-1	NA	NA	ASSFVTDRLGPGELF